This section outlines one TCR beta chain sequence together with its context. Its antigen is unknown. No much larger clone exists at a distance of one base, and base qualities are not known. The sample comes from a study of shared clonotypes between healthy human individuals (dated by TCRdb to about 2020). A note on the overall study: Two women and three men aged 18 to 49 years were included in the cohort. For each donor, CD4 naive and CD4 memory were each given three plates, CD8 naive was given two plates, and CD8 memory was given one plate. The study deeply sequenced blood TCR repertoires of about 5 healthy adults to estimate repertoire size and the extent of clonotype sharing between individuals. Libraries were prepared and TCR repertoires were sequenced by different laboratories using diverse techniques, in order to increase sequencing depth and limit assay-specific biases. Each donor's leukapheresis produced roughly between roughly 0.85 and 9.5 billion PBMCs. Overall study results and their limits: Incomplete sequencing was indicated by rarefaction of sorted-subset datasets, despite the large sequencing depth. Estimated clonotype richness was generally larger for naive than for memory subsets. Sampling was restricted to blood, and TCR repertoires in tissue are likely to differ from TCR repertoires in blood. Because the study included a small number of donors, the genetic and exposure-history diversity represented was limited. Sharing across four donors was observed for 4.5% to 6.5% of naive CD4, over 3% of naive CD8, roughly 2.3% of memory CD4, and over 0.3% of memory CD8 clonotypes. Compared with non-shared clonotypes, the clonotypes found in all four sorted-subset donors had higher generation probabilities. Pairwise subsampling led to the expectation that sequencing depth would affect the degree of clonotype sharing among donors.

Using the deep immunoSEQ assay, TCR CDR3 regions were amplified from genomic DNA by multiplex PCR. For each cell subset, the extracted genomic DNA was distributed evenly across all wells of several immunoSEQ 96-well plates, and each plate served as one replicate. For sorted subsets, each replicate PCR was loaded with approximately 190 ng genomic DNA, equivalent to 25,000 to 35,000 T cell genomes. Purified libraries were quantified with a Qubit 3.0 fluorometer, sized on a Bioanalyzer 2100, and re-quantified with the KAPA Library Quantification kit. Each immunoSEQ 96-well plate was sequenced on its own single-read 150-cycle Illumina NextSeq 550 flow cell. Turning to the authors' computational methods: The immunoSEQ output contained only junctional sequences without quality scores, so filtering could not match that applied to full-length reads. To assign V/J genes and CDR3, sequences were annotated using PyIR, a Python wrapper for IgBLAST v1.9, with IMGT germline references. Reads were filtered out if the reads had weak V/J assignments (E-value above 1e-6), no CDR3, stop codons, out-of-frame junctions, or ambiguous translated residues. V3J clonotypes were defined by identical inferred V gene, J gene, and CDR3 amino acid sequence. The percentage overlap between two repertoires was calculated by dividing the number of shared unique clonotypes by the size of the smaller repertoire. Three approaches were used to assess repertoire richness: RTK rarefaction, the Chao1 estimator, and Recon v2.1 estimates of unobserved clonotypes. Generation probabilities for all TCRbeta clonotypes obtained by the gDNA method from a few donors were computed using OLGA. TCRdb carries this immuneACCESS record with in-frame sequences only. Its versions omit some clonotypes, under half of them owing to an unresolved V gene in the studies checked, with the rest unexplained. The V and J calls and clone size are taken from that table; D and trimming were inferred from the DNA. Here the sample has a few million clones; 85% to 95% occur a single time. The biggest ten clones account for about 0.13% of the sample.

V is pruned by 5 bases and J by 9 bases, leaving 10 bases of the junction without a gene match. CDR3 length: 15 amino acids, cysteine to phenylalanine. CDR3 DNA is the only sequence kept; it has 45 bases, read in frame from the first base. CDR1 and CDR2 are read off the germline V gene (reference sequence) as LNHDA and SQIVND. Donors were healthy HIV-negative adults with no recently reported acute infections or vaccinations. All donors were Caucasian adults living in Nashville, Tennessee, USA. CD4+ T cells were enriched by magnetic negative selection; naive cells were then positively selected on CD45RA, and the negative fraction formed the memory subset. After blood collection by leukapheresis, PBMCs were isolated using Ficoll-Histopaque density gradient centrifugation and then cryopreserved in the vapor phase of liquid nitrogen. Analytical flow cytometry was used to check the purity and quantity of every magnetically sorted T cell population. Each sorted fraction had its genomic DNA isolated and then quantified by UV absorbance on a Nanodrop 2000c.

Sequenced material: naive CD4+ T cells sorted from blood. In light of the paper, this sample's cell subset or site label describes: CD45RA+ positively selected. The rearranged segments are TRBV19 and TRBJ2-6, and 7 junction bases match TRBD1. The origin of this receptor is a man between 18 and 35 years old in good health. The DNA sequence reads TGTGCCAGTAGTCCGGACAGGACCCCGGGCAACGTCCTGACTTTC. Its amino acids are CASSPDRTPGNVLTF.